This T cell receptor (beta chain) was profiled in a study of cytomegalovirus exposure and HLA in healthy donors. General study results and limits: One variant, a missense change in DCLRE1C, was linked in a later analysis to TCR beta V- and J-gene trimming. The authors reported that TCR beta sequences could predict HLA-A and HLA-B alleles. These predictions were accurate for most subjects in the first cohort. Most of the CMV-associated TCR beta chains (in a later analysis) appeared to be HLA-restricted.

Note on this clone: Its antigen is still unknown.

With 60 Vbeta and 13 Jbeta primers, the PCR was carried out. Authors' methods: Later, 65 million to 90 million unique TCR beta chains were counted in an analysis, and approximately 10 million of them were shared. Repertoires were generated with immunoSEQ multiplex PCR, while TCRdb's copy carries only in-frame clones and drops some. V, J and clone size were drawn from that table, and D and trimming were deduced from the DNA. The sample includes about 200,000 clones, 83% of them seen just once. The specimen was PBMCs. The origin of this receptor is a girl aged 10 to 17 in good health and CMV-seronegative.

CDR3 nucleotides: TGCGCCAGCAGCACACAAACAGGGTCCACTGAAGCTTTCTTT. It yields the protein CASSTQTGSTEAFF. The genes are TRBV5-1 and TRBJ1-1; D possibly corresponds to TRBD1 (6 bases). CDR3 length equals 14 residues. The germline V and J ends were trimmed by 4 bases and 4 bases, with 14 bases remaining between them. CDR1 SGHRS and CDR2 YFSETQ come from the germline V gene.